This is a list of T cell receptor beta chains from one sample in a study of T-cell memory formation after mild COVID-19. From the 5' RACE reads, TCRdb called clonotypes with MiXCR, one entry per CDR3 protein. The profile covers around 180,000 distinct CDR3 sequences, with 16% appearing a single time and roughly 1.9% taken by the ten largest. Material for sequencing was PBMCs or a T cell subset sorted from them (not recorded which). The receptor source for this set is an adult woman who had mild COVID-19 (a few samples of this study predate the infection). Cell type and time point are not known. Both conserved end residues are part of each CDR3. A D gene is named only where the DNA matches it firmly. Clone size is given for some rows only: seen once, a few or many times, or a class if the clone is expanded.

>TRBJ2-1|TRBV25-1|few|.
CASSEWVGSNEQFF
TGTGCCAGCAGTGAATGGGTAGGATCCAATGAGCAGTTCTTC
>TRBJ2-1|TRBV4-1|few|.
CASSLRLSYNEQFF
TGCGCCAGCAGCCTCAGACTATCCTACAATGAGCAGTTCTTC
>TRBJ2-1|TRBV6-4|few|.
CASSEEGASYNEQFF
TGTGCCAGCAGTGAGGAGGGGGCTTCCTACAATGAGCAGTTCTTC
>TRBJ1-1|TRBV11-3|few|TRBD1
CASSLDHPGTANTEAFF
TGTGCCAGCAGCTTAGATCACCCCGGGACAGCCAACACTGAAGCTTTCTTT
>TRBJ2-1|TRBV5-1|few|.
CASSLAAGGINEQFF
TGCGCCAGCAGCTTGGCCGCGGGTGGCATCAATGAGCAGTTCTTC
>TRBJ2-1|TRBV11-2|many|.
CASSARGGFSYNEQFF
TGTGCCAGCAGCGCCAGGGGCGGGTTTTCCTACAATGAGCAGTTCTTC
>TRBJ2-1|TRBV5-1|.|.
CASSLEPYINEQFF
TGCGCCAGCAGCTTGGAACCCTACATCAATGAGCAGTTCTTC
>TRBJ1-1|TRBV3-1|.|.
CASSVRNTEAFF
TGTGCCAGCAGCGTCAGGAACACTGAAGCTTTCTTT
>TRBJ1-1|TRBV12-3/TRBV12-4|.|.
CASMRGTYQAFF
TGTGCCAGCATGAGGGGGACATATCAAGCTTTCTTT
>TRBJ2-1|TRBV29-1|few|.
CSVAQGTEQFF
TGCAGCGTCGCCCAGGGGACTGAGCAGTTCTTC
>TRBJ1-1|TRBV4-3|.|TRBD1
CASSQADRDVAEAFF
TGCGCCAGCAGCCAAGCCGACAGGGATGTGGCTGAAGCTTTCTTT
>TRBJ1-2|TRBV12-3/TRBV12-4|.|.
CASSLRLGGRRGYTF
TGTGCCAGCAGCTTACGTCTTGGGGGCCGTCGTGGCTACACCTTC
>TRBJ2-3|TRBV14|.|.
CASSQDWFKLKGTDTQYF
TGTGCCAGCAGCCAAGATTGGTTCAAGCTAAAGGGCACAGATACGCAGTATTTT
>TRBJ2-4|TRBV6-2/TRBV6-3|few|.
CASSYGGRAKNIQYF
TGTGCCAGCAGTTACGGAGGCAGAGCCAAAAACATTCAGTACTTC
>TRBJ2-3|TRBV7-2|few|.
CASSRNGRTDTQYF
TGTGCCAGCAGCCGGAACGGGAGAACAGATACGCAGTATTTT
>TRBJ2-1|TRBV4-3|.|.
CASSQGQGPYNEQFF
TGCGCCAGCAGCCAAGGGCAGGGACCTTACAATGAGCAGTTCTTC
>TRBJ2-3|TRBV7-8|many|.
CASSLGRRDTQYF
TGTGCCAGCAGCTTAGGACGACGGGATACGCAGTATTTT
>TRBJ1-2|TRBV19|few|TRBD1
CASGRDRGQIYGYTF
TGTGCCAGTGGCCGGGACAGGGGGCAGATTTATGGCTACACCTTC
>TRBJ2-5|TRBV24-1|.|.
CATSDLHSQETQYF
TGTGCCACCAGTGATTTGCACAGCCAAGAGACCCAGTACTTC
>TRBJ1-2|TRBV4-1|few|TRBD1
CASSHRSGTGGGGYTF
TGCGCCAGCAGCCACCGAAGTGGGACAGGGGGTGGAGGCTACACCTTC
>TRBJ2-7|TRBV20-1|few|.
CSAGASGASYEQYF
TGCAGTGCTGGCGCCTCGGGGGCCTCCTACGAGCAGTACTTC
>TRBJ1-1|TRBV25-1|few|TRBD1
CASSATGVVNTEAFF
TGTGCCAGCAGTGCCACAGGGGTGGTGAACACTGAAGCTTTCTTT
>TRBJ2-2|TRBV7-3|.|.
CASSLQSSPPGELFF
TGTGCCAGCAGCTTACAATCATCTCCCCCCGGGGAGCTGTTTTTT
>TRBJ2-7|TRBV18|few|TRBD1
CASSPIGQVPYEQYF
TGTGCCAGCTCACCTATAGGACAGGTTCCCTACGAGCAGTACTTC
>TRBJ2-4|TRBV5-1|few|.
CASRDTGTGSKNIQYF
TGCGCCAGCAGAGATACAGGGACGGGGTCCAAAAACATTCAGTACTTC
>TRBJ1-5|TRBV11-2|many|.
CASSLMGGKDQPQHF
TGTGCCAGCAGTCTAATGGGGGGTAAGGATCAGCCCCAGCATTTT
>TRBJ1-2|TRBV18|few|.
CASSPPGTLGGVYGYTF
TGTGCCAGCTCACCACCGGGGACCCTAGGAGGGGTCTATGGCTACACCTTC
>TRBJ2-1|TRBV18|.|.
CASSRSAAFYNEQFF
TGTGCCAGCTCACGGTCCGCGGCGTTCTACAATGAGCAGTTCTTC
>TRBJ1-5|TRBV18|.|.
CASSPGGRNQPQHF
TGTGCCAGCTCACCCGGGGGGAGGAATCAGCCCCAGCATTTT
>TRBJ2-4|TRBV5-1|many|.
CASSLDLMKDIQYF
TGCGCCAGCAGCTTGGATCTTATGAAAGACATTCAGTACTTC
>TRBJ2-5|TRBV7-9|.|.
CASSLPPPQQETQYF
TGTGCCAGCAGCCTACCCCCACCACAACAAGAGACCCAGTACTTC
>TRBJ2-1|TRBV7-6|.|TRBD2
CASSRSGNSYNEQFF
TGTGCCAGCAGCCGCAGCGGGAACTCCTACAATGAGCAGTTCTTC
>TRBJ2-3|TRBV11-1|few|TRBD2
CASSLLLQRGSTDTQYF
TGTGCCAGCAGCTTGCTCCTCCAGCGGGGGAGCACAGATACGCAGTATTTT
>TRBJ2-3|TRBV3-1|many|.
CASSRVDTQYF
TGTGCCAGCAGCCGGGTGGATACGCAGTATTTT